The entry below gives a single TCR beta chain sequence along with its context. As yet, its antigen is unknown. The J segment lost 4 bases and the V segment lost 0 bases, leaving 9 bases of the junction unmatched. CDR3 size: 17 residues. Per germline, CDR1 SGDLS and CDR2 YYNGEE. The entry originates in a study of metastatic and nonmetastatic thyroid tumors. At the level of the study: The study looked at repertoires side by side in blood and in tumor or nodule tissue from malignant and benign thyroid patients. Study-wide results and limits: Patients with malignant thyroid tumors reportedly had significantly higher TCR beta diversity than those with benign nodules, in blood and tumor.

In the original workflow: Clinicopathological groups of papillary thyroid cancer showed CDR3 differences that were used to build a distant-metastasis classifier. TCRdb called clones again from the PCR reads with MiXCR. TCRdb, not the original authors, processed these V and J calls. This table has 9,500 to 15,000 clones, approximately 21% appearing once. There were no patients who had received any treatment before thyroid surgery. This receptor was obtained from a female donor with papillary thyroid cancer or a benign thyroid nodule (not recorded which). Some clones in this sample may be carry-over from other donors' samples. Sequencing used adjacent normal tissue. The chain carries TRBV9 and TRBJ2-3; 9 bases agree with TRBD2. CDR3 sequence (DNA): TGTGCCAGCAGCGTAGCTAGCGGGGCTTCGATATCAGATACGCAGTATTTT. It codes for CASSVASGASISDTQYF. Together with reference TRBV9 and TRBJ2-3, the CDR3 gives the full variable domain: DSGVTQTPKHLITATGQRVTLRCSPRSGDLSVYWYQQSLDQGLQFLIQYYNGEERAKGNILERFSAQQFPDLHSELNLSSLELGDSALYFCASSVASGASISDTQYFGPGTRLTVL.